This entry lists 22 T cell receptor beta chains sequenced from one sample in a study of cytotoxic CD8 clonotypes in ibrutinib-treated CLL. The data were produced by immunoSEQ multiplex PCR, yet TCRdb's version contains in-frame clones alone and is incomplete. The table has about 120,000 clones, roughly 57% seen once. Source: PBMCs, taken after 24 months of ibrutinib treatment. Receptors originate from a human donor with chronic lymphocytic leukemia.

The chain is built from TRBV29-1 and TRBJ2-5, with unresolved D. The CDR3 is 13 residues long. The germline V gene has CDR1 SQVTM and CDR2 ANQGSEA. The germline V and J ends were trimmed by 0 bases and 4 bases, with 9 bases remaining between them. CDR3 DNA sequence: TGCAGCGTTGAAGATGTGGAAGGAGAGACCCAGTACTTC. It codes for CSVEDVEGETQYF.

The rearrangement links TRBV5-4 to TRBJ2-5, with unresolved D. This CDR3 region has 14 residues. CDR1 is SGHNT, CDR2 YYREEE, per germline (reference sequence). Trimming removed 3 bases at V and 3 bases at J, with 12 bases between. The CDR3 nucleotides read TGTGCCAGCAGCTGGAGAACCCTGAAAGAGACCCAGTACTTC. As protein: CASSWRTLKETQYF. The full variable domain, completed using reference TRBV5-4 and TRBJ2-5, is ETGVTQSPTHLIKTRGQQVTLRCSSQSGHNTVSWYQQALGQGPQFIFQYYREEENGRGNFPPRFSGLQFPNYSSELNVNALELDDSALYLCASSWRTLKETQYFGPGTRLLVL.

The chain carries TRBV5-6 and TRBJ1-4, with 11 bases fitting TRBD1. The CDR3 spans 15 residues. Per germline, CDR1 SGHDT and CDR2 YYEEEE. J was trimmed by 7 bases and V by 3 bases; bases with no gene match: 5. CDR3 in DNA: TGTGCCAGCAGCTCCAGGACAGGGGGCGTTGAAAAACTGTTTTTT. Translation: CASSSRTGGVEKLFF.

V and J are TRBV6-6 and TRBJ2-2; D is ambiguous. The V gene lost 6 bases and the J gene lost 5 bases, with 13 bases spanning the gap. There are 14 residues in the CDR3. CDR1 is MNHNY and CDR2 is SVGAGI in the germline V gene (reference sequence). The CDR3 protein is CASRLASGTGELFF. CDR3 DNA sequence: TGTGCCAGCAGGCTGGCCTCCGGGACCGGGGAGCTGTTTTTT.

The chain joins TRBV30 to TRBJ1-1; D unclear. V lost 3 bases and J lost 2, with 13 bases in between. CDR1 and CDR2 (germline): GTSNPN, SVGIG (reference sequence). This CDR3 spans 14 amino acids. For the CDR3, the DNA is TGTGCCTGGAGGGCGGGTCAGTCCAACACTGAAGCTTTCTTT. Protein sequence: CAWRAGQSNTEAFF.

The chain links TRBV6-1 to TRBJ2-7; either TRBD1 or TRBD2 may supply D (5 bases each). Trimming pared 5 bases from V and 3 bases from J, leaving 14 bases between. Germline V gene sequence: CDR1 MNHNS, CDR2 SASEGT. The CDR3 loop spans 14 amino acids. The CDR3 region has the DNA TGTGCCAGCAGTACCGGGACGGTTGGCTACGAGCAGTACTTC. Residues: CASSTGTVGYEQYF.

This clone has at least ten counts. This chain joins TRBV28 and TRBJ1-5; 10 bases are a match to TRBD1. This CDR3 contains 14 residues. The trim removed 5 bases at V and 6 bases at J, leaving 4 bases unmatched. Germline assignment: CDR1 MDHEN and CDR2 SYDVKM. The CDR3: CASSTDRGRQPQHF. CDR3 coding DNA: TGTGCCAGCAGTACAGACAGGGGGCGTCAGCCCCAGCATTTT.

The chain carries TRBV27 and TRBJ2-1; 7 positions agree with TRBD1. V was clipped by 5 bases and J by 8 bases; unmatched bases: 9. The germline CDR1 and CDR2 sequences are MNHEY and SMNVEV (reference sequence). This CDR3 contains 14 residues. CDR3 DNA sequence: TGTGCCAGCAGTGCACGACAGGGTAGGCATGAGCAGTTCTTC. This gives the protein CASSARQGRHEQFF.

This clone occurred a few times. The chain is built from TRBV27 and TRBJ1-2, with TRBD1 as a possible D gene (5 bases). Per germline, CDR1 MNHEY and CDR2 SMNVEV (reference sequence). V lost 5 bases to trimming and J lost 7 bases, with 14 bases between them. The CDR3 runs to 13 residues. The CDR3 protein is CASSTTGSGGYTF. Written as DNA, the CDR3 is TGTGCCAGCAGTACTACAGGTTCGGGTGGCTACACCTTC.

The chain uses TRBV6-6 and TRBJ1-2; TRBD1 aligns across 7 bases. This CDR3 region has 14 residues. Germline CDR1 reads MNHNY; CDR2 reads SVGAGI (reference sequence). The trim removed 5 bases at V and 8 bases at J, leaving 11 bases unmatched. The CDR3 sequence: CASSQGGSQRGYTF. The CDR3 DNA reads as TGTGCCAGCAGTCAGGGGGGCTCCCAGAGGGGCTACACCTTC.

The rearrangement uses TRBV11-3 and TRBJ2-7; D could derive from TRBD1 or TRBD2 (5 bases each). The CDR3 sequence is 17 residues long. V shed 0 bases and J shed 6 bases, with 21 bases lying between them. CDR1 and CDR2 from the germline V gene are SGHNT and YENEEA. The CDR3 spells CASSLEATGTKRAEQYF. The CDR3 DNA sequence: TGTGCCAGCAGCTTAGAGGCTACCGGGACCAAACGCGCCGAGCAGTACTTC. Together with reference TRBV11-3 and TRBJ2-7, the CDR3 gives the full variable domain: EAGVVQSPRYKIIEKKQPVAFWCNPISGHNTLYWYLQNLGQGPELLIRYENEEAVDDSQLPKDRFSAERLKGVDSTLKIQPAELGDSAVYLCASSLEATGTKRAEQYFGPGTRLTVT.

The rearrangement links TRBV7-3 to TRBJ2-1, with 11 positions matching TRBD2. Unmatched junction bases numbered 1, after V lost 3 bases and J lost 3 bases. Germline V gene data show CDR1 as SGHTA and CDR2 as FQGTGA. This CDR3 has 15 residues. CDR3 sequence (DNA): TGTGCCAGCAGCTTTACTAGCGGGGGCTACAATGAGCAGTTCTTC. Translation gives CASSFTSGGYNEQFF.

Here the CDR3 reads CASSLGPGTTNTGELFF. CDR3 bases: TGCGCCAGCAGCTTGGGCCCGGGTACCACAAACACCGGGGAGCTGTTTTTT. The chain couples TRBV5-1 to TRBJ2-2; no definite D call. Germline loops: CDR1 SGHRS, CDR2 YFSETQ. V lost 0 bases to trimming and J lost 2 bases, with 14 bases between them. This CDR3 is 17 amino acids long.

The chain has TRBV5-1 and TRBJ2-1; D possibly corresponds to TRBD2 (7 bases). Deletions cut 4 bases from V and 8 bases from J, with 13 bases between. CDR3 length: 13 residues. Germline loops: CDR1 SGHRS, CDR2 YFSETQ. The CDR3 protein is CASSLRGADEQFF. The CDR3 bases are TGCGCCAGCAGCCTCCGGGGGGCCGATGAGCAGTTCTTC. The full variable domain, its missing parts supplied by reference TRBV5-1 and TRBJ2-1, is KAGVTQTPRYLIKTRGQQVTLSCSPISGHRSVSWYQQTPGQGLQFLFEYFSETQRNKGNFPGRFSGRQFSNSRSEMNVSTLELGDSALYLCASSLRGADEQFFGPGTRLTVL.

The rearrangement links TRBV7-3 to TRBJ2-6, with D tentatively TRBD1 or TRBD2 (5 bases each). This CDR3 region has 12 residues. V lost 8 bases and J 4 bases, leaving 6 bases between the germline ends. Germline V gene lookup returns CDR1 SGHTA and CDR2 FQGTGA. In DNA form, the CDR3 reads TGTGCCAGCGGGGGAGGGGCCAACGTCCTGACTTTC. Translated, it gives CASGGGANVLTF.

The chain recombines TRBV11-2 with TRBJ2-3; the match to TRBD1 covers 9 bases. This CDR3 has 15 amino acids. The V gene's germline CDR1 is SGHAT and CDR2 FQNNGV. V dropped 4 bases and J dropped 2; count of bases not matched to a gene: 4. The CDR3 protein is CASSYAQGATDTQYF. The CDR3 region has the DNA TGTGCCAGCAGCTATGCACAGGGGGCCACAGATACGCAGTATTTT. Looking up the rest from reference TRBV11-2 and TRBJ2-3 gives the full variable domain: EAGVAQSPRYKIIEKRQSVAFWCNPISGHATLYWYQQILGQGPKLLIQFQNNGVVDDSQLPKDRFSAERLKGVDSTLKIQPAKLEDSAVYLCASSYAQGATDTQYFGPGTRLTVL.

The rearrangement joins TRBV2 to TRBJ1-4; 9 nucleotides align to TRBD1. The CDR3 has 15 residues. Germline V lookup: CDR1 SNHLY, CDR2 FYNNEI. V was pared by 6 bases and J by 8 bases, with 10 bases of the junction left unmatched. CDR3 in DNA: TGTGCCAGCAGGGACAGGGGTCGTATCGAAGAAAAACTGTTTTTT. Translation: CASRDRGRIEEKLFF.

This clone was seen a few times. V is TRBV10-3 and J is TRBJ1-2; D is unresolved. This CDR3 is built from 13 residues. Per the germline V gene, CDR1 is ENHRY and CDR2 is SYGVKD. Trimming took off 0 bases at V and 7 bases at J, with 9 bases between the two ends. The CDR3 here is CAISESREAGYTF. The CDR3 region has the DNA TGTGCCATCAGTGAGTCTAGGGAAGCTGGCTACACCTTC.

The chain joins TRBV5-1 to TRBJ1-1; no firm D call. Germline CDR1 reads SGHRS; CDR2 reads YFSETQ. CDR3 size: 16 residues. Trimming shortened V by 2 bases and J by 8 bases, and 22 bases separated the two germline ends. DNA of the CDR3: TGCGCCAGCAGCTTCACCATTGGCCCGCCTCAAGGCGAAGCTTTCTTT. Protein: CASSFTIGPPQGEAFF.

The rearrangement uses TRBV7-2 and TRBJ2-3; D is ambiguous. Per germline, CDR1 SGHTA and CDR2 FQGNSA. Deletions cut 5 bases from V and 4 bases from J, with 7 bases between. The CDR3 extends over 12 amino acids. CDR3 sequence (DNA): TGTGCCAGCAGCGCGGTGGCAGATACGCAGTATTTT. This encodes CASSAVADTQYF. Combining the CDR3 with reference TRBV7-2 and TRBJ2-3 gives the whole variable domain GAGVSQSPSNKVTEKGKDVELRCDPISGHTALYWYRQSLGQGLEFLIYFQGNSAPDKSGLPSDRFSAERTGGSVSTLTIQRTQQEDSAVYLCASSAVADTQYFGPGTRLTVL.

This clone was recorded once. The chain links TRBV4-2 to TRBJ2-7; D is undetermined. V was trimmed by 4 bases and J by 0 bases, leaving 10 bases between them. Germline CDR1 and CDR2: LGHNA and YNFKEQ. The CDR3 contains 14 residues. The CDR3 spells CASSPRVNSYEQYF. For the CDR3, the DNA is TGTGCCAGCAGCCCAAGAGTTAACTCCTACGAGCAGTACTTC.

This clone appeared once. The chain couples TRBV18 to TRBJ1-5; the D is unclear. The CDR3 loop spans 16 amino acids. Germline V lookup: CDR1 KGHSH, CDR2 LQKENI. The V gene lost 3 bases and the J gene lost 2 bases, with 14 bases spanning the gap. The CDR3 reads CASSPNPGDGNQPQHF. Written as DNA, the CDR3 is TGTGCCAGCTCACCCAACCCGGGTGATGGCAATCAGCCCCAGCATTTT.